These T cell receptor beta chains were read from a single sample in a study of blood T cell repertoires in COVID-19. The assay was immunoSEQ multiplex PCR, and TCRdb's table has in-frame clones only and misses some. This table holds roughly 90,000 clones, 85% found once. Sequencing used peripheral blood. The source is an elderly man with acute or convalescent COVID-19. The CDR3 runs from the conserved cysteine through the conserved F or W. The order of the fields is V gene, D gene, CDR3 length, clone size, J gene, CDR3 DNA, CDR3 protein. The D gene is left open where the match is weak. Some rows mark clone size as missing; the rest say once, few, many or name a class of expanded clone.

TRBV6-5	TRBD2	15	.	TRBJ2-1	TGTGCCAGCAGTCAACTAGCGTACTCCTACAATGAGCAGTTCTTC	CASSQLAYSYNEQFF
TRBV28	.	15	.	TRBJ2-7	TGTGCCAGCAGCCCCCGCGGGGCAGGTCTTTACGAGCAGCACTTC	CASSPRGAGLYEQHF
TRBV7-8	.	15	.	TRBJ1-1	TGTGCCAGCAGCTCGACCGGAGGGGTGTCCCTCCAAGCTTTCTTT	CASSSTGGVSLQAFF
TRBV29-1	TRBD2	14	.	TRBJ2-1	TGCAGCGTCCGGGGACTAGCGGGAGGCAATGAGCAGTTCTTC	CSVRGLAGGNEQFF
TRBV20-1	TRBD2	17	.	TRBJ2-1	TGCAGTGCTAGTTCTGGACAGACGGGACTAGCCGTCAATGAGCAGTTCTTC	CSASSGQTGLAVNEQFF
TRBV19	TRBD1	16	.	TRBJ2-2	TGTGCCAGTAGTACCCGGGACAGGGTCAGGACCGGGGAGCTGTTTTTT	CASSTRDRVRTGELFF
TRBV6-5	TRBD1	13	.	TRBJ2-5	TGTGCCAGCAGCTGGGGACAGGGGGAGACCCAGTACTTC	CASSWGQGETQYF
TRBV5-4	TRBD1	18	.	TRBJ2-7	TGTGCCAGCAGCTTGGGACAGGGGGCGGCTAGGTACTCCTACGAGCAGTACTTC	CASSLGQGAARYSYEQYF
TRBV11-2	.	14	.	TRBJ2-5	TGTGCCAGCAGCCTCAGGGGGGACGGGGAGACCCAGTACTTC	CASSLRGDGETQYF
TRBV28	TRBD1	16	.	TRBJ1-1	TGTGCCAGCAGTGCGGCGGACAGGGCAACGGTAACTGAAGCTTTCTTT	CASSAADRATVTEAFF
TRBV3-1/TRBV3-2	TRBD2	18	.	TRBJ2-5	TGTGCCAGCAGCCAAGAGGGGACTAGCGGCATGTACCAAGAGACCCAGTACTTC	CASSQEGTSGMYQETQYF
TRBV27	TRBD1	13	.	TRBJ2-7	TGTGCCAGCACCTCGGACAGGGACCACGAGCAGTACTTC	CASTSDRDHEQYF
TRBV10-1	TRBD2	17	.	TRBJ2-1	TGCGCCAGCAGTGGACGACCCGGGACTAGTTGGCCCAATGAGCAGTTCTTC	CASSGRPGTSWPNEQFF
TRBV10-2	.	17	.	TRBJ2-3	TGCGCCAGCAGCCCAAACCATATACGCGCTAGCACAGATACGCAGTATTTT	CASSPNHIRASTDTQYF
TRBV10-3	.	13	.	TRBJ1-6	TGTGCCAGACGGAGGCAGGCTAATTCACCCCTCCACTTT	CARRRQANSPLHF
TRBV6-2/TRBV6-3	TRBD1	17	.	TRBJ2-3	TGTGCCAGCAGTTACGTTACGGGACAGGGGAGTAGAGATACGCAGTATTTT	CASSYVTGQGSRDTQYF
TRBV5-1	TRBD2	16	once	TRBJ2-1	TGCGCCAGCAGCTTGGTAGCGGGAGCGGGGGGAAATGAGCAGTTCTTC	CASSLVAGAGGNEQFF
TRBV5-4	TRBD1	13	.	TRBJ2-7	TGTGCCAGCAGCGGATGGACAGGGAGCGAGCAGTACTTC	CASSGWTGSEQYF
TRBV25-1	TRBD2	16	.	TRBJ2-1	TGTGCCAGCAGTGATCCTAGCGGGAGCGGCAACAATGAGCAGTTCTTC	CASSDPSGSGNNEQFF
TRBV18	TRBD1	13	.	TRBJ2-7	TGTGCCAGCTCACCGGGACAGAGTTACGAGCAGTACTTC	CASSPGQSYEQYF